The rows below give T cell receptor beta chains drawn from one sample of a study of OX40 agonist ivuxolimab in advanced cancers. Clones were sequenced by immunoSEQ multiplex PCR, and TCRdb holds only the in-frame ones, with some missing. The sample has approximately 74,000 clones, about four fifths seen once. This material consisted of CD4+ or CD8+ T cells sorted from blood, taken in a trial of the OX40 agonist ivuxolimab. The origin of the receptors is an adult with an advanced solid tumor such as melanoma, head and neck, liver or kidney cancer. Both conserved end residues are part of each CDR3. A D gene is named only where the DNA matches it firmly. Expanded clones get a size class; other rows say once, few or many, or leave the size out.

cdr3_aa,cdr3_nt,d_call,v_call,j_call,clone_size,cdr3_length
CASSRGTEGRDTQYF,TGTGCCAGCAGCCGTGGGACAGAGGGACGAGATACGCAGTATTTT,TRBD1,TRBV7-7,TRBJ2-3,NA,15
CASSPGTSGGVLRDEQFF,TGTGCCAGCAGTCCCGGGACTAGCGGGGGGGTCTTGCGGGATGAGCAGTTCTTC,TRBD2,TRBV28,TRBJ2-1,NA,18
CSVEKMTGGTEAFF,TGCAGCGTTGAAAAGATGACCGGGGGCACTGAAGCTTTCTTT,NA,TRBV29-1,TRBJ1-1,NA,14
CATAGTSGYNEQFF,TGTGCCACGGCCGGGACTAGCGGCTACAATGAGCAGTTCTTC,TRBD2,TRBV18,TRBJ2-1,NA,14
CASSSPPAGGEQFF,TGTGCCAGCAGTTCCCCCCCAGCGGGGGGGGAGCAGTTCTTC,TRBD2,TRBV6-5,TRBJ2-1,NA,14
CSVAMGWGEAFF,TGCAGCGTCGCAATGGGGTGGGGGGAAGCTTTCTTT,NA,TRBV29-1,TRBJ1-1,NA,12
CASSPGQPGDGYTF,TGCGCCAGCAGCCCGGGACAGCCGGGCGATGGCTACACCTTC,TRBD1,TRBV5-1,TRBJ1-2,NA,14
CASSVGGGSETQYF,TGTGCCAGCAGCGTGGGCGGGGGTTCAGAGACCCAGTACTTC,TRBD2,TRBV9,TRBJ2-5,NA,14
CASTIQALEIYNEQFF,TGTGCCAGCACCATACAGGCCCTGGAAATCTACAATGAGCAGTTCTTC,NA,TRBV5-4,TRBJ2-1,NA,16
CASRGMRGRETQYF,TGTGCCAGCAGGGGCATGCGGGGGAGGGAGACCCAGTACTTC,TRBD2,TRBV11-2,TRBJ2-5,NA,14
CASSLAGRALQETQYF,TGTGCCAGCAGCTTAGCGGGTAGGGCGTTACAAGAGACCCAGTACTTC,NA,TRBV7-9,TRBJ2-5,once,16
CASSERLAGWPRFF,TGTGCCAGCAGTGAAAGGCTAGCGGGTTGGCCGCGGTTCTTC,TRBD2,TRBV25-1,TRBJ2-1,once,14
CASSQTNNEQFF,TGTGCCAGCTCGCAAACTAACAATGAGCAGTTCTTC,NA,TRBV18,TRBJ2-1,NA,12
CASRRDTWGGYTF,TGTGCCAGCAGGAGGGACACCTGGGGAGGCTACACCTTC,NA,TRBV6-6,TRBJ1-2,NA,13
CASSTGTGGYEQYF,TGTGCCAGCTCAACGGGGACAGGGGGCTACGAGCAGTACTTC,TRBD1,TRBV18,TRBJ2-7,NA,14
CASSRTLLGTEAFF,TGTGCCAGCAGCAGGACATTACTAGGGACTGAAGCTTTCTTT,NA,TRBV6-5,TRBJ1-1,NA,14
CASSESRLAGFEQYF,TGTGCCAGCAGTGAATCCAGACTAGCGGGATTCGAGCAGTACTTC,TRBD2,TRBV2,TRBJ2-7,once,15
CASSVGGQGGTEAFF,TGTGCCAGCAGCGTAGGGGGACAGGGGGGTACTGAAGCTTTCTTT,TRBD1,TRBV9,TRBJ1-1,NA,15
CASALRGSNEKLFF,TGTGCCAGCGCCCTCAGGGGGTCTAATGAAAAACTGTTTTTT,TRBD1,TRBV16,TRBJ1-4,NA,14
CASSFSGGQRYTF,TGTGCCAGCAGCTTCTCCGGGGGCCAACGGTACACCTTC,NA,TRBV5-6,TRBJ1-2,NA,13
CASSSHNTDTQYF,TGCGCCAGCAGCTCCCACAACACAGATACGCAGTATTTT,NA,TRBV5-1,TRBJ2-3,NA,13
CASRRNSYEQYF,TGTGCCAGCAGGCGAAATTCCTACGAGCAGTACTTC,NA,TRBV27,TRBJ2-7,NA,12
CASNLGRPTKGGTEAFF,TGTGCCAGCAACCTGGGGCGGCCCACCAAGGGAGGCACTGAAGCTTTCTTT,NA,TRBV21-1,TRBJ1-1,NA,17
CASSKGDSPNFISYEQYF,TGTGCCAGCAGCAAAGGGGACAGTCCTAATTTTATTTCCTACGAGCAGTACTTC,NA,TRBV21-1,TRBJ2-7,NA,18
CASSLTGLGQYF,TGTGCCAGCAGTTTAACCGGTTTGGGGCAGTACTTC,NA,TRBV28,TRBJ2-7,NA,12
CASSLGRGSSPLHF,TGTGCCAGCAGTTTAGGCAGGGGGTCGTCACCCCTCCACTTT,TRBD1,TRBV28,TRBJ1-6,NA,14
CASSSVPRMNTGELFF,TGTGCCAGCAGTTCCGTCCCCCGGATGAACACCGGGGAGCTGTTTTTT,NA,TRBV28,TRBJ2-2,NA,16
CASSVRGLLETQYF,TGCGCCAGCAGTGTAAGGGGGCTTTTGGAGACCCAGTACTTC,TRBD1,TRBV10-2,TRBJ2-5,NA,14
CASSVGGDSLFYEQYF,TGTGCCAGCAGCGTAGGGGGGGACAGCTTATTCTACGAGCAGTACTTC,NA,TRBV9,TRBJ2-7,NA,16
CASSAYGTERDTQYF,TGCGCCAGCAGCGCATACGGGACAGAACGAGATACGCAGTATTTT,TRBD1,TRBV5-1,TRBJ2-3,NA,15
CASGPETSGANVLTF,TGTGCCAGCGGACCGGAAACCTCTGGGGCCAACGTCCTGACTTTC,NA,TRBV6-1,TRBJ2-6,NA,15
CASSTTMRGEQFF,TGTGCCAGTAGTACAACTATGCGGGGTGAGCAGTTCTTC,NA,TRBV19,TRBJ2-1,NA,13
CASSLTRTQYF,TGTGCCAGCAGCCTTACCCGGACCCAGTACTTC,NA,TRBV28,TRBJ2-5,NA,11
CASSYNRENYGYTF,TGTGCCAGCAGCTACAACAGGGAGAACTATGGCTACACCTTC,NA,TRBV5-4,TRBJ1-2,NA,14
CASSLGATYGYTF,TGTGCCAGCAGCTTAGGGGCAACCTATGGCTACACCTTC,NA,TRBV7-2,TRBJ1-2,NA,13
CASSSRGGRSDEQYF,TGTGCCAGCAGTTCCCGAGGGGGTAGGTCGGACGAGCAGTACTTC,NA,TRBV27,TRBJ2-7,NA,15
CASSREDTGRELFF,TGCGCCAGCAGCCGGGAAGATACCGGCCGGGAGCTGTTTTTT,NA,TRBV5-1,TRBJ2-2,NA,14
CASTADPRYGYTF,TGTGCCAGTACTGCAGACCCGCGCTATGGCTACACCTTC,NA,TRBV19,TRBJ1-2,few,13
CASSSTGSETQYF,TGTGCCAGCAGTTCAACAGGATCGGAGACCCAGTACTTC,NA,TRBV28,TRBJ2-5,NA,13
CASSGYWGYGYTF,TGTGCCAGCAGCGGATATTGGGGCTATGGCTACACCTTC,NA,TRBV9,TRBJ1-2,NA,13
CASSTGTVKEKLFF,TGTGCCAGCAGTACCGGGACAGTTAAAGAAAAACTGTTTTTT,TRBD1,TRBV28,TRBJ1-4,many,14